The 2 T cell receptor beta chains presented below share a single source sample, sequenced in a study of vaccination and CD4 T cells after COVID-19. What these receptors recognize is not known. As to treatment: approximately 10-day PBMC culture with coronavirus spike peptide pools or control peptides (ViraFEST assay). Cultured CD4+ T cell DNA underwent sequencing with the Oncomine TCR Beta short-read assay. MiXCR was run by TCRdb on the PCR reads, yielding one entry per CDR3 protein. The sample shows roughly 7,000 distinct CDR3 sequences, less than 30% of them seen only once. This sample comprised CD4+ T cells from blood, cultured in vitro, obtained after SARS-CoV-2 vaccination. Receptor source: a human donor who had recovered from COVID-19.

The chain employs TRBV20-1 and TRBJ1-1; D might be TRBD1 (6 bases). This CDR3 spans 14 amino acids. V was cut by 1 base and J by 1 base, with 10 bases left in between. Germline V lookup: CDR1 DFQATT, CDR2 SNEGSKA (reference sequence). CDR3 bases: TGCAGTGCTAGAGTGGGGGGGCCGAACACTGAAGCTTTCTTT. Encoded protein: CSARVGGPNTEAFF.

CDR3 DNA: TGCAGCGCCGACAGTGACCAAGAGACCCAGTACTTC. Residues: CSADSDQETQYF. The chain has TRBV29-1 and TRBJ2-5; D possibly corresponds to TRBD1 (5 bases). V was shortened by 7 bases and J by 0 bases, with 9 bases between the two germline ends. Germline values: CDR1 SQVTM, CDR2 ANQGSEA. The CDR3 has 12 amino acids.